Below are 16 T cell receptor beta chains sequenced from a single sample in a study of PD-1 blockade in classical Hodgkin lymphoma. Repertoires were generated with immunoSEQ multiplex PCR, while TCRdb's copy carries only in-frame clones and drops some. The sample contains roughly 46,000 clones, around 74% of which appear only once. Time point noted: cycle 4 day 1 (C4D1), after around six weeks of nivolumab. In every patient, relapse followed autologous stem cell transplantation, while exposure to brentuximab vedotin differed. The specimen comprised peripheral blood mononuclear cells (PBMCs), sampled before the fourth cycle of nivolumab. Every receptor here comes from a human donor with classical Hodgkin lymphoma.

The rearrangement links TRBV19 to TRBJ2-7; TRBD2 aligns across 11 bases. V was pared by 8 bases and J by 0 bases, with 6 bases of the junction left unmatched. The CDR3 length is 15 residues. Per the germline V gene, CDR1 is LNHDA and CDR2 is SQIVND (reference sequence). The DNA of the CDR3 is TGTGCCAGTTCCCTAGCGGGAGGTCTCTCCTACGAGCAGTACTTC. Its translation is CASSLAGGLSYEQYF. The complete variable domain, with remaining parts taken from reference TRBV19 and TRBJ2-7, reads DGGITQSPKYLFRKEGQNVTLSCEQNLNHDAMYWYRQDPGQGLRLIYYSQIVNDFQKGDIAEGYSVSREKKESFPLTVTSAQKNPTAFYLCASSLAGGLSYEQYFGPGTRLTVT.

The table lists this clone with a few counts. The V gene is TRBV7-9, the J gene TRBJ2-1; a weak D match, TRBD1 (5 bases). The germline CDR1 and CDR2 sequences are SEHNR and FQNEAQ (reference sequence). V gave up 1 base and J gave up 4 bases, with 8 bases separating them. There are 14 residues in the CDR3. The CDR3 coding sequence is TGTGCCAGCAGCTTAGATGGGGCTTACAATGAGCAGTTCTTC. As protein: CASSLDGAYNEQFF.

The chain has TRBV10-1 and TRBJ1-1; D call uncertain. The CDR3 totals 13 residues. Germline CDR1 and CDR2: WNHNN and SYGVQD (reference sequence). The V end was cut by 0 bases, the J end by 7 bases, with 9 bases between. CDR3 protein: CASSESGNLEAFF. The CDR3, as DNA: TGCGCCAGCAGTGAGTCAGGAAACCTTGAAGCTTTCTTT.

V is TRBV11-2 and J is TRBJ2-5; D uncertain. With 0 bases removed from V and 3 bases from J, the gap between germline ends came to 17 bases. CDR1 SGHAT and CDR2 FQNNGV come from the germline V gene. This CDR3 has 17 amino acids. CDR3 residues: CASSLEAVQFSKETQYF. The CDR3 coding sequence is TGTGCCAGCAGCTTAGAAGCTGTACAGTTCTCAAAAGAGACCCAGTACTTC.

The chain links TRBV19 to TRBJ2-2, with D unresolved. The CDR3 has 14 residues. Germline V gives CDR1 LNHDA, CDR2 SQIVND (reference sequence). V shed 7 bases and J shed 4 bases, with 13 bases lying between them. The CDR3, as DNA: TGTGCCAGTACTAACCTATCGTTCACCGGGGAGCTGTTTTTT. It yields the protein CASTNLSFTGELFF.

The gene calls are TRBV21-1 and TRBJ2-1; the table assigns TRBD1, which was not confirmed against the DNA. TRBV21-1 is deemed a pseudogene. This CDR3 comprises 19 residues. CDR3 residues: CASSGTGSSRFTSYNEQFF. Written as DNA, the CDR3 is TGTGCCAGCAGTGGCACAGGGAGCTCTCGGTTTACCTCCTACAATGAGCAGTTCTTC.

In the case of this clone: An end of the junction differs from the germline gene, which may be a read error. V and J are TRBV20-1 and TRBJ1-2; D ambiguous. CDR1 and CDR2 from the germline V gene are DFQATT and SNEGSKA (reference sequence). This CDR3 is 10 amino acids long. The CDR3 DNA sequence: TGCAGTGCTAGAGATGGCCGGGCCATCTTC. The encoded protein is CSARDGRAIF.

The chain is built from TRBV5-4 and TRBJ2-1, with D uncertain. CDR3 size: 15 residues. The V and J ends lost 2 bases and 2 bases respectively, with 11 bases between them. Germline CDR1 and CDR2: SGHNT and YYREEE (reference sequence). The CDR3 DNA follows: TGTGCCAGCAGCTTTTACTCGTCCGCCTACAATGAGCAGTTCTTC. Its translation: CASSFYSSAYNEQFF.

This clone was seen just once. This chain joins TRBV7-9 and TRBJ1-5, with a tentative D call TRBD1 (5 bases). V was clipped by 7 bases and J by 3 bases, with 10 bases between them. The length of the CDR3 is 13 residues. The germline V gene encodes CDR1 SEHNR and CDR2 FQNEAQ (reference sequence). This CDR3 reads CASTGDFNQPQHF. The DNA of the CDR3 is TGTGCCAGCACCGGGGACTTCAATCAGCCCCAGCATTTT.

This clone was counted between two and nine times. The CDR3 region is CSVETGLLTEAFF. The CDR3 nucleotides are TGCAGCGTTGAGACAGGGTTACTTACTGAAGCTTTCTTT. This rearrangement joins TRBV29-1 to TRBJ1-1, with TRBD1 identical over 7 bases. Germline V lookup: CDR1 SQVTM, CDR2 ANQGSEA. Trimming removed 3 bases from V and 5 bases from J; junction bases left unmatched: 6. The CDR3 runs to 13 residues.

The CDR3 DNA sequence: TGTGCCAGCAGCTTAGCCTTAGGGGGGGCGGTTTTACAAGAGACCCAGTACTTC. It codes for CASSLALGGAVLQETQYF. V gene TRBV11-2 combines with J gene TRBJ2-5; weak D call: TRBD2 (7 bases). Trimming pared 1 base from V and 2 bases from J, leaving 20 bases between. The CDR3 totals 18 residues. The V gene's germline CDR1 is SGHAT and CDR2 FQNNGV. Looking up the rest from reference TRBV11-2 and TRBJ2-5 gives the full variable domain: EAGVAQSPRYKIIEKRQSVAFWCNPISGHATLYWYQQILGQGPKLLIQFQNNGVVDDSQLPKDRFSAERLKGVDSTLKIQPAKLEDSAVYLCASSLALGGAVLQETQYFGPGTRLLVL.

This sequence joins TRBV2 and TRBJ2-7; D is unresolved. V lost 3 bases and J 5 bases, leaving 11 bases between the germline ends. The CDR3 is made up of 13 amino acids. CDR1 is SNHLY and CDR2 is FYNNEI in the germline V gene. The CDR3 sequence: CASSEGTINEQYF. DNA for the CDR3: TGTGCCAGCAGTGAGGGTACTATAAACGAGCAGTACTTC.

J is TRBJ1-2 and V is TRBV5-4; no firm D call. The V gene's germline CDR1 is SGHNT and CDR2 YYREEE (reference sequence). V lost 4 bases to trimming and J lost 5 bases, with 9 bases between them. The CDR3 runs 12 residues. The CDR3, as DNA: TGTGCCAGCAGCAGCGGGTTGTATGGCTACACCTTC. Translation gives CASSSGLYGYTF.

Details on this clone: Other DNA sequences of this sample code for an identical CDR3. The chain has TRBV28 and TRBJ2-7; 11 bases are shared with TRBD1. Per the germline V gene, CDR1 is MDHEN and CDR2 is SYDVKM. Germline trimming cut 4 bases from V and 0 bases from J; bases unmatched to any gene: 2. The CDR3 loop spans 15 amino acids. CDR3 sequence (DNA): TGTGCCAGCAGTTCCGGGACAGGGGGCTCCTACGAGCAGTACTTC. It specifies CASSSGTGGSYEQYF.

V usage is TRBV4-1 and J usage is TRBJ2-3; D remains unclear. CDR1 and CDR2 (germline): MGHRA, YSYEKL. Trimming left V 0 bases short and J 4 bases short, with 8 bases between. The CDR3 runs 14 residues. CDR3 DNA sequence: TGCGCCAGCAGCCAAGATGTGGGCCCAGATACGCAGTATTTT. As protein: CASSQDVGPDTQYF.

The chain links TRBV6-1 to TRBJ1-1; D is unclear. Germline V lookup: CDR1 MNHNS, CDR2 SASEGT. This CDR3 region has 14 residues. Trimming left V 7 bases short and J 1 base short, with 13 bases between. The CDR3 bases are TGTGCCAGCATCGAGGGTTTCGAGAACACTGAAGCTTTCTTT. Residues: CASIEGFENTEAFF.